The 14 T cell receptor beta chains below come from one sample, sequenced in a study of shared clonotypes between healthy human individuals. Assay: immunoSEQ multiplex PCR; the TCRdb copy retains only in-frame clones and omits some. The sample holds fewer than 2.5 million clones; more than 85% are singletons and the top ten take about 0.34%. Sequencing input: naive CD4+ T cells from PBMCs. Subset here: CD45RA+ positively selected. The receptors shown here come from a young man in good health. Some clones in this sample may be carry-over from other donors' samples.

This sequence joins TRBV5-1 and TRBJ2-7; 7 bases are a match to TRBD2. CDR1 SGHRS and CDR2 YFSETQ come from the germline V gene. The CDR3 spans 15 residues. The ends lost 6 bases at V and 6 bases at J; junction bases unmatched: 15. CDR3 coding DNA: TGCGCCAGCATGAGCAAGAGCGGGACGGGCGGCGAGCAGTACTTC. It specifies CASMSKSGTGGEQYF.

V is TRBV11-2 and J is TRBJ2-5; 7 nucleotides match TRBD1. V lost 2 bases to trimming and J lost 4 bases; unmatched junction nucleotides: 7. The V gene's germline CDR1 is SGHAT and CDR2 FQNNGV. The CDR3 contains 15 residues. The DNA of the CDR3 is TGTGCCAGCAGCTTATCCACAGGGGTGGGAGAGACCCAGTACTTC. It encodes CASSLSTGVGETQYF.

The V and J genes are TRBV30 and TRBJ1-1; D ambiguous. Germline values: CDR1 GTSNPN, CDR2 SVGIG (reference sequence). CDR3 size: 14 residues. The germline V and J ends were trimmed by 3 bases and 0 bases, with 11 bases remaining between them. DNA for the CDR3: TGTGCCTGGAGCGGCGGACTCTTGAACACTGAAGCTTTCTTT. Translating it yields CAWSGGLLNTEAFF.

The table lists this clone with a count of one. The chain combines TRBV7-3 with TRBJ2-1; possibly TRBD1 for D (6 bases). With 5 bases removed from V and 10 bases from J, the gap between germline ends came to 12 bases. Germline CDR1 is SGHTA and CDR2 is FQGTGA. The CDR3 covers 12 residues. The CDR3 sequence is CASSLSGEEQFF. The CDR3 region has the DNA TGTGCCAGCAGCCTATCAGGGGAAGAGCAGTTCTTC.

V is TRBV15 and J is TRBJ2-4, with 8 bases fitting TRBD1. With V trimmed by 4 bases and J by 2 bases, 7 bases remained unmatched. Germline CDR1 reads LNHNV; CDR2 reads YYDKDF (reference sequence). The CDR3 has 16 residues. CDR3 in amino acids: CATSKDRGRSKNIQYF. CDR3 DNA: TGTGCCACCAGCAAAGACAGGGGTCGTTCCAAAAACATTCAGTACTTC.

The rearrangement links TRBV6-5 to TRBJ2-7; 7 nucleotides align to TRBD2. CDR1 is MNHEY, CDR2 SVGAGI, per germline. V lost 3 bases and J lost 11; bases outside the gene matches: 13. The CDR3 sequence is 14 residues long. CDR3 coding DNA: TGTGCCAGCAGTTATTCTCCCCCTTCGGGGGGTGAGTACTTC. Translation: CASSYSPPSGGEYF.

This chain connects TRBV25-1 to TRBJ2-7, with 7 bases identical to TRBD1. J lost 2 bases, V lost 10 bases, and 20 bases had no gene match. The CDR3 is 17 amino acids. Germline CDR1 and CDR2: MGHDK and SYGVNS. CDR3 protein: CATSFYSGRDSTYEQYF. For the CDR3, the DNA is TGTGCCACCTCATTCTATTCGGGACGGGACAGCACCTACGAGCAGTACTTC.

The V and J genes are TRBV27 and TRBJ2-7; 8 positions match TRBD2. Germline lookup yields CDR1 MNHEY and CDR2 SMNVEV (reference sequence). Unmatched junction bases numbered 8, after V lost 6 bases and J lost 7 bases. CDR3 size: 13 residues. CDR3 in DNA: TGTGCCAGCAGGCGGGGGGAGGGGTATGAGCAGTACTTC. This translates into CASRRGEGYEQYF.

This clone was detected only once. The CDR3 DNA is TGTGCCAGCAGCTTAGATCCGGCGAGACAGGTCTCTGGAAACACCATATATTTT. Its protein product is CASSLDPARQVSGNTIYF. The chain joins TRBV7-6 to TRBJ1-3, with TRBD1 as a possible D gene (6 bases). Trimming took off 1 base at V and 0 bases at J, with 16 bases between the two ends. CDR3 length equals 18 residues. Germline CDR1 and CDR2: SGHVS and FNYEAQ.

The genes are TRBV6-5 and TRBJ1-2; D unresolved. Germline V gene lookup returns CDR1 MNHEY and CDR2 SVGAGI. The CDR3 consists of 12 residues. V lost 5 bases and J lost 2, with 6 bases in between. The CDR3 protein is CASSAGNYGYTF. Written as DNA, the CDR3 is TGTGCCAGCAGTGCCGGGAACTATGGCTACACCTTC.

The CDR3: CASSPSRLIGETQYF. The CDR3 nucleotides are TGCGCCAGCTCGCCCAGTCGGTTGATTGGGGAGACCCAGTACTTC. The genes are TRBV5-1 and TRBJ2-5, with D hard to call. The ends were cut back, 7 bases at V and 5 bases at J, with 21 bases in the middle. Germline V lookup: CDR1 SGHRS, CDR2 YFSETQ. The CDR3 sequence is 15 residues long.

CDR3 residues: CAVIGTSASTDTQYF. The DNA for the CDR3 is TGTGCCGTAATTGGGACTAGCGCCAGCACAGATACGCAGTATTTT. The V call is TRBV28, the J call TRBJ2-3, with 10 bases matching TRBD2. Germline trimming cut 11 bases from V and 0 bases from J; bases unmatched to any gene: 8. CDR3 length: 15 residues. Germline lookup yields CDR1 MDHEN and CDR2 SYDVKM.

The chain carries TRBV7-8 and TRBJ2-5; D not certain. Trimming pared 4 bases from V and 5 bases from J, leaving 8 bases between. The CDR3 has 12 amino acids. Germline lookup yields CDR1 SGHVS and CDR2 FQNEAQ. The CDR3 region has the DNA TGTGCCAGCAGCTCGTACATGGAGACCCAGTACTTC. This encodes CASSSYMETQYF. Looking up the rest from reference TRBV7-8 and TRBJ2-5 gives the full variable domain: GAGVSQSPRYKVAKRGQDVALRCDPISGHVSLFWYQQALGQGPEFLTYFQNEAQLDKSGLPSDRFFAERPEGSVSTLKIQRTQQEDSAVYLCASSSYMETQYFGPGTRLLVL.

The chain recombines TRBV7-6 with TRBJ2-2; 8 nucleotides match TRBD2. This CDR3 has 16 residues. Trimming took 7 bases from V and 6 from J; bases not matched to a gene: 13. CDR1 is SGHVS, CDR2 FNYEAQ, per germline. For the CDR3, the DNA is TGTGCCAGCACCCCCCTCGGGACTAGGGTATCCGGGGAGCTGTTTTTT. This sequence encodes CASTPLGTRVSGELFF.